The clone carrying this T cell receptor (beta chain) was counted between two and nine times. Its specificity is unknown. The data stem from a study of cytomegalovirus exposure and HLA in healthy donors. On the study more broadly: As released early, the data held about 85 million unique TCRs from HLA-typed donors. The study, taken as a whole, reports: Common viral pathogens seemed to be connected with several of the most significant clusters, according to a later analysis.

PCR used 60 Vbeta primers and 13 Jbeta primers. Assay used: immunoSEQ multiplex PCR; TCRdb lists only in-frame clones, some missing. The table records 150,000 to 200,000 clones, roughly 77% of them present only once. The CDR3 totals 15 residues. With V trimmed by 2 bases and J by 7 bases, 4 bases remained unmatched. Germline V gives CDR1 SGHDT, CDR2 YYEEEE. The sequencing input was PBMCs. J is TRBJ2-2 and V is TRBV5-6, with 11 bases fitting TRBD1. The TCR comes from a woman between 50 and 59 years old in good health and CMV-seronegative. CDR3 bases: TGTGCCAGCAGCTTTGGACAGGGGGCAAGCGGGGAGCTGTTTTTT. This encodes CASSFGQGASGELFF.